The rows below give T cell receptor beta chains drawn from one sample of a study of cytomegalovirus exposure and HLA in healthy donors. Method: immunoSEQ multiplex PCR; TCRdb's copy keeps in-frame clones and lacks some. The sample contains about 130,000 clones, 80% of which appear only once. The material sequenced was PBMCs. All receptors come from a woman in her thirties or forties in good health and CMV-seronegative. CDR3s include the opening cysteine and the closing phenylalanine or tryptophan. A D gene is named only where the DNA matches it firmly. Not every row has a clone size; where given, it reads once, few, many or a size class.

CSAEEGYTF	TGCAGCGCCGAGGAAGGCTACACCTTC	NA	TRBV29-1	NA	TRBJ1-2
CASSSLGQGAPNEKLFF	TGTGCCAGCAGCTCTCTGGGACAGGGGGCTCCTAATGAAAAACTGTTTTTT	TRBD1	TRBV4-2	NA	TRBJ1-4
CASSQTSGGRGAQYF	TGCGCCAGCTCCCAGACTAGCGGGGGCCGGGGGGCCCAGTACTTC	TRBD2	TRBV4-3	NA	TRBJ2-5
CSSSLGTGFYEQYF	TGTTCCAGCAGCTTAGGGACAGGATTCTACGAGCAGTACTTC	TRBD1	TRBV7-9	NA	TRBJ2-7
CASSYNDRGNEKLFF	TGTGCCAGCAGCTATAACGACAGGGGGAATGAAAAACTGTTTTTT	TRBD1	TRBV9	few	TRBJ1-4
CASSYGGHSYEQYF	TGTGCCAGCAGTTACGGGGGACACTCCTACGAGCAGTACTTC	NA	TRBV6-5	NA	TRBJ2-7
CASSRLGSYEQYF	TGTGCCAGCAGCCGCCTAGGTTCCTACGAGCAGTACTTC	NA	TRBV14	NA	TRBJ2-7
CASSLGRDSNEQFF	TGTGCCAGCAGTTTGGGACGGGACTCCAATGAGCAGTTCTTC	NA	TRBV6-5	NA	TRBJ2-1
CASSLGQGATDTQYF	TGTGCCAGCAGCTTGGGACAGGGGGCCACAGATACGCAGTATTTT	TRBD1	TRBV5-8	NA	TRBJ2-3
CASSRGGSASYEQYF	TGTGCCAGCTCACGCGGCGGGTCGGCATCCTACGAGCAGTACTTC	NA	TRBV18	NA	TRBJ2-7
CASKNLTGITGELFF	TGTGCCAGCAAAAACTTAACGGGGATTACCGGGGAGCTGTTTTTT	NA	TRBV6-6	NA	TRBJ2-2
CASSSGTNNQPQHF	TGCGCCAGCAGCTCCGGGACAAATAATCAGCCCCAGCATTTT	NA	TRBV5-1	NA	TRBJ1-5
CASSQAGTRSYEQYF	TGTGCCAGCAGCCAAGCCGGGACTCGGTCATACGAGCAGTACTTC	NA	TRBV11-2	once	TRBJ2-7
CASSQARGTVEQYF	TGCGCCAGCAGCCAAGCGCGGGGGACCGTAGAGCAGTACTTC	TRBD2	TRBV4-1	NA	TRBJ2-7
CASSMPWTPEAFF	TGTGCCAGTAGTATGCCCTGGACTCCTGAAGCTTTCTTT	NA	TRBV19	once	TRBJ1-1
CASSQTGANQPQHF	TGTGCCAGCAGCCAAACAGGGGCCAATCAGCCCCAGCATTTT	TRBD1	TRBV4-2	NA	TRBJ1-5
CASSQAGGASGELFF	TGTGCCAGCAGCCAAGCTGGGGGGGCGTCCGGGGAGCTGTTTTTT	NA	TRBV4-2	NA	TRBJ2-2
CASSSSRDRLSGANVLTF	TGTGCCAGCAGCTCCTCCCGGGACAGGTTATCTGGGGCCAACGTCCTGACTTTC	TRBD1	TRBV7-3	few	TRBJ2-6
CASSWTGVGTEAFF	TGTGCCAGCAGCTGGACAGGGGTAGGCACTGAAGCTTTCTTT	TRBD1	TRBV7-2	NA	TRBJ1-1
CASITGGSAQPQHF	TGTGCCAGCATCACCGGGGGTTCGGCTCAGCCCCAGCATTTT	NA	TRBV28	NA	TRBJ1-5
CASSQDSNSYNEQFF	TGCGCCAGCAGCCAAGACTCTAACTCCTACAATGAGCAGTTCTTC	NA	TRBV4-1	NA	TRBJ2-1
CASSLGPPSEQYF	TGTGCCAGCAGCTTAGGACCGCCTAGCGAGCAGTACTTC	NA	TRBV7-2	NA	TRBJ2-7
CASTPGLARGNTEAFF	TGTGCCAGCACCCCTGGGTTAGCCAGGGGAAACACTGAAGCTTTCTTT	NA	TRBV28	few	TRBJ1-1
CASSTQDRAGGELFF	TGTGCCAGCAGCACCCAGGACAGGGCGGGCGGGGAGCTGTTTTTT	NA	TRBV21-1	few	TRBJ2-2
CASSFIEGVIEQFF	TGTGCCAGCAGCTTCATAGAAGGGGTCATTGAGCAGTTCTTC	NA	TRBV7-9	NA	TRBJ2-1
CASSQVGGANTGELFF	TGTGCCAGCAGCCAAGTGGGGGGAGCGAACACCGGGGAGCTGTTTTTT	NA	TRBV4-2	NA	TRBJ2-2
CASSGRQGTTEAFF	TGTGCCAGCAGCGGAAGACAGGGGACCACTGAAGCTTTCTTT	TRBD1	TRBV7-6	NA	TRBJ1-1
CASSPARDTERQETQYF	TGCGCCAGCAGCCCAGCCAGGGACACTGAACGCCAAGAGACCCAGTACTTC	NA	TRBV4-1	NA	TRBJ2-5
CASSDSGANVLTF	TGTGCCAGCTCAGATTCTGGGGCCAACGTCCTGACTTTC	NA	TRBV28	NA	TRBJ2-6
CASSQTGTSGGVTYEQYF	TGCGCCAGCAGCCAAACCGGGACTAGCGGGGGGGTTACCTACGAGCAGTACTTC	TRBD2	TRBV4-1	NA	TRBJ2-7
CASSQTQGRSGNTIYF	TGTGCCAGCAGCCAAACACAGGGCCGCTCTGGAAACACCATATATTTT	NA	TRBV7-6	NA	TRBJ1-3
CASSQATGTTTNEKLFF	TGCGCCAGCAGCCAAGCTACGGGAACCACAACTAATGAAAAACTGTTTTTT	NA	TRBV4-1	NA	TRBJ1-4